The 20 T cell receptor beta chains below all came from one sample that was sequenced in a study of shared clonotypes between healthy human individuals. This table comes from immunoSEQ multiplex PCR, and its TCRdb copy is limited to in-frame clones, with some not included. This table holds 170,000 or so clones, approximately 60% found once. The sample consisted of memory CD4+ T cells sorted from blood. Stated subset: CD45RA-negative fraction. The receptors come from a man aged 25 to 45 in good health.

This clone was seen a few times. The chain joins TRBV6-5 to TRBJ1-2; 9 nucleotides match TRBD1. This CDR3 comprises 15 residues. From germline, CDR1 is MNHEY and CDR2 SVGAGI. The V and J ends lost 11 bases and 3 bases, in that order; junction bases with no gene match: 13. CDR3 sequence (DNA): TGTGCCGCCTACGCTCCGGGACAGGGATACTATGGCTACACCTTC. Translation: CAAYAPGQGYYGYTF.

The genes are TRBV2 and TRBJ2-3; unclear D gene. The germline V gene encodes CDR1 SNHLY and CDR2 FYNNEI. The CDR3 length is 13 residues. Trimming took off 5 bases at V and 6 bases at J, with 12 bases between the two ends. The CDR3 here is CASSPNPGDTQYF. For the CDR3, the DNA is TGTGCCAGCAGTCCCAACCCCGGCGATACGCAGTATTTT.

V is TRBV11-3 and J is TRBJ2-7; TRBD2 aligns across 11 bases. Germline V gene data show CDR1 as SGHNT and CDR2 as YENEEA. The CDR3 extends over 15 amino acids. Trimming cost V 1 base and J 3 bases; bases outside gene matches: 2. The CDR3 sequence: CASSLVLAGGYEQYF. As DNA, the CDR3 is TGTGCCAGCAGCTTAGTGCTAGCGGGAGGCTACGAGCAGTACTTC. The full variable domain, rest sourced from reference TRBV11-3 and TRBJ2-7, is EAGVVQSPRYKIIEKKQPVAFWCNPISGHNTLYWYLQNLGQGPELLIRYENEEAVDDSQLPKDRFSAERLKGVDSTLKIQPAELGDSAVYLCASSLVLAGGYEQYFGPGTRLTVT.

The chain couples TRBV7-3 to TRBJ2-7, with D possibly matching TRBD1 (6 bases). The germline V gene has CDR1 SGHTA and CDR2 FQGTGA. V lost 0 bases to trimming and J lost 0 bases, with 18 bases between them. The CDR3 loop spans 18 amino acids. The DNA of the CDR3 is TGTGCCAGCAGCTTAACCGTTCGTGGTCGGACAGCCTCCTACGAGCAGTACTTC. It translates to CASSLTVRGRTASYEQYF.

This clone showed up just once. CDR3 sequence: CASRGPGGQPQHF. As DNA, the CDR3 is TGTGCCAGCAGGGGACCGGGGGGTCAGCCCCAGCATTTT. The chain has TRBV6-5 and TRBJ1-5; TRBD1 might be the D (5 bases). CDR1 and CDR2 from the germline V gene are MNHEY and SVGAGI. CDR3 length equals 13 residues. Trimming shortened V by 6 bases and J by 6 bases, and 12 bases separated the two germline ends.

V and J are TRBV7-2 and TRBJ2-3, with 7 bases that match TRBD1. Germline V gene lookup returns CDR1 SGHTA and CDR2 FQGNSA. V trimming: 6 bases; J trimming: 2 bases; junction bases outside the gene matches: 11. This CDR3 has 16 residues. CDR3 nucleotides: TGTGCCAGCAGAAAAATTCGGGACAGAACCACAGATACGCAGTATTTT. This sequence encodes CASRKIRDRTTDTQYF.

Remarks on this clone: A far more abundant clone sits one base away, making this likely a read error. V usage is TRBV5-1 and J usage is TRBJ2-3; D is possibly TRBD2 (6 bases). CDR1 and CDR2 from the germline V gene are SGHRS and YFSETQ. V was shortened by 3 bases and J by 2 bases, with 10 bases between the two germline ends. The CDR3 sequence is 14 residues long. DNA of the CDR3: TGCGCCAGCAGCTCCGGACTAAACACAGATACGCAGTATTTT. As protein: CASSSGLNTDTQYF.

This sequence joins TRBV11-2 and TRBJ2-7; TRBD1 aligns across 8 bases. The CDR3 has 19 residues. CDR1 is SGHAT and CDR2 is FQNNGV in the germline V gene. V lost 4 bases to trimming and J lost 3 bases; unmatched junction nucleotides: 20. The CDR3 here is CASSWPGATGQVNYYEQYF. For the CDR3, the DNA is TGTGCCAGCAGCTGGCCCGGGGCAACGGGACAGGTAAACTACTACGAGCAGTACTTC.

This clone was detected only a few times. The chain is built from TRBV2 and TRBJ2-2; D call uncertain. Germline CDR1 is SNHLY and CDR2 is FYNNEI. The CDR3 is 15 residues long. Between the trimmed V and J ends, which lost 6 bases and 1 base, there was a span of 12 bases. Here the CDR3 DNA reads TGTGCCAGCAGGACCACATCGAGGAACACCGGGGAGCTGTTTTTT. It translates to CASRTTSRNTGELFF.

This clone was seen only once. The chain has TRBV2 and TRBJ2-3, with D possibly matching TRBD1 (6 bases). Trimming took 10 bases from V and 2 from J, leaving 16 bases between them. Germline loops: CDR1 SNHLY, CDR2 FYNNEI. CDR3 length: 14 residues. For the CDR3, the DNA is TGTGCCATCTTAGAGGGGGTAATCACAGATACGCAGTATTTT. Protein product: CAILEGVITDTQYF. The whole variable domain, remainder taken from reference TRBV2 and TRBJ2-3, is EPEVTQTPSHQVTQMGQEVILRCVPISNHLYFYWYRQILGQKVEFLVSFYNNEISEKSEIFDDQFSVERPDGSNFTLKIRSTKLEDSAMYFCAILEGVITDTQYFGPGTRLTVL.

This chain joins TRBV25-1 and TRBJ1-1; no reliable D call. Germline assignment: CDR1 MGHDK and CDR2 SYGVNS. This CDR3 contains 11 residues. V was pared by 7 bases and J by 7 bases, with 10 bases between. CDR3 DNA sequence: TGTGCCAGCACCCAATCCTATGAAGCTTTCTTT. This gives the protein CASTQSYEAFF. The variable domain in full, completed from reference TRBV25-1 and TRBJ1-1, reads EADIYQTPRYLVIGTGKKITLECSQTMGHDKMYWYQQDPGMELHLIHYSYGVNSTEKGDLSSESTVSRIRTEHFPLTLESARPSHTSQYLCASTQSYEAFFGQGTRLTVV.

The chain recombines TRBV11-2 with TRBJ2-7; 8 nucleotides align to TRBD2. The V segment lost 5 bases and the J segment 6 bases; nucleotides outside the gene matches: 9. There are 14 residues in the CDR3. Germline assignment: CDR1 SGHAT and CDR2 FQNNGV. As DNA, the CDR3 is TGTGCCAGCAGCCCAGCAGCGGGAGTGGGCGAGCAGTACTTC. Protein product: CASSPAAGVGEQYF.

The table lists this clone with many counts. The chain has TRBV7-2 and TRBJ1-2; 9 nucleotides align to TRBD1. Trimming at V came to 1 base and at J to 0 bases, leaving 9 bases not matched to a gene. CDR1 SGHTA and CDR2 FQGNSA come from the germline V gene. This CDR3 region has 18 residues. The chain's CDR3 is CASSLEMVGTGTNYGYTF. The CDR3 region has the DNA TGTGCCAGCAGCTTAGAGATGGTTGGGACAGGGACTAACTATGGCTACACCTTC. The variable domain in full, completed from reference TRBV7-2 and TRBJ1-2, reads GAGVSQSPSNKVTEKGKDVELRCDPISGHTALYWYRQSLGQGLEFLIYFQGNSAPDKSGLPSDRFSAERTGGSVSTLTIQRTQQEDSAVYLCASSLEMVGTGTNYGYTFGSGTRLTVV.

This sequence joins TRBV7-9 and TRBJ2-1, with TRBD2 matching over 10 bases. This CDR3 has 16 residues. The J segment lost 3 bases and the V segment lost 0 bases, leaving 2 bases of the junction unmatched. Germline V gene lookup returns CDR1 SEHNR and CDR2 FQNEAQ (reference sequence). The CDR3 DNA reads TGTGCCAGCAGCTTAGCGAGCGGGAGGGGCTACAATGAGCAGTTCTTC. Its protein product is CASSLASGRGYNEQFF.

The chain employs TRBV15 and TRBJ1-1; possibly TRBD1 for D (6 bases). This CDR3 contains 15 residues. V lost 2 bases and J 0 bases, leaving 10 bases between the germline ends. Germline CDR1 and CDR2: LNHNV and YYDKDF (reference sequence). Written as DNA, the CDR3 is TGTGCCACCAGCAGACCCGGGACACTGAACACTGAAGCTTTCTTT. This sequence encodes CATSRPGTLNTEAFF.

The chain is built from TRBV25-1 and TRBJ2-1, with 7 bases identical to TRBD2. This CDR3 has 16 amino acids. After removal of 1 base from V and 4 bases from J, the junction contained 7 bases not matched to a gene. Germline-derived CDR1 and CDR2 are MGHDK and SYGVNS. The CDR3 DNA reads TGTGCCAGCAGTGAATTCGGGTCTAGCGGATACAATGAGCAGTTCTTC. It translates to CASSEFGSSGYNEQFF.

There are a few counts of this clone. The chain has TRBV5-6 and TRBJ1-3; no firm D call. Germline V CDR1 and CDR2: SGHDT, YYEEEE. V was cut by 2 bases and J by 0 bases, with 12 bases left in between. The CDR3 length is 16 residues. CDR3 loop: CASSFGSATSGNTIYF. DNA of the CDR3: TGTGCCAGCAGCTTCGGCTCCGCCACCTCTGGAAACACCATATATTTT. Variable domain in full (rest from reference TRBV5-6 and TRBJ1-3): DAGVTQSPTHLIKTRGQQVTLRCSPKSGHDTVSWYQQALGQGPQFIFQYYEEEERQRGNFPDRFSGHQFPNYSSELNVNALLLGDSALYLCASSFGSATSGNTIYFGEGSWLTVV.

The chain is built from TRBV5-1 and TRBJ2-1; TRBD2 aligns across 7 bases. CDR3 length equals 14 residues. The V gene end was trimmed by 4 bases and the J gene end by 6 bases; junction bases not matched to a gene: 7. Germline CDR1 is SGHRS and CDR2 is YFSETQ. CDR3 sequence reads: CASSLGTTGNEQFF. The CDR3 DNA follows: TGCGCCAGCAGCCTCGGGACTACGGGCAATGAGCAGTTCTTC.

The chain uses TRBV5-6 and TRBJ2-7; no definite D call. The germline V and J ends were trimmed by 0 bases and 0 bases, with 13 bases remaining between them. This CDR3 region has 16 residues. The germline V gene has CDR1 SGHDT and CDR2 YYEEEE. The CDR3, as DNA: TGTGCCAGCAGCTTGGCCTTGGCGTGGGCCTCCTACGAGCAGTACTTC. Translating gives CASSLALAWASYEQYF.

Here the CDR3 reads CASSVAPEASSEQYF. CDR3 DNA: TGTGCCAGCAGCGTAGCCCCAGAAGCGAGTTCCGAGCAGTACTTC. The chain carries TRBV9 and TRBJ2-7; D call uncertain. The CDR3 has 15 residues. Germline CDR1 reads SGDLS; CDR2 reads YYNGEE. The V gene lost 0 bases and the J gene lost 6 bases, with 16 bases spanning the gap.